Listed below are T cell receptor beta chains from one sample, sequenced in a study of multiple sclerosis patients with progressive multifocal leukoencephalopathy. The table came from immunoSEQ multiplex PCR; TCRdb's copy has only in-frame clones and leaves some out. This table has about 30,000 clones, over 75% appearing once. The specimen was PBMCs, collected from a patient treated with natalizumab. All receptors derive from a human donor with progressive multifocal leukoencephalopathy. Both conserved end residues are part of each CDR3. Each record gives: V gene, J gene, CDR3 protein.

>TRBV29-1|TRBJ1-5
CSVGGTAGQPQHF
>TRBV28|TRBJ1-5
CASRPLLGANQPQHF
>TRBV9|TRBJ2-1
CASSTRGADEQFF
>TRBV2|TRBJ1-6
CASRKTGDNSPLHF
>TRBV28|TRBJ1-5
CASSNTGVQPQHF
>TRBV2|TRBJ2-7
CASRYRGAYEQYF
>TRBV19|TRBJ2-3
CASRREGTGGTDTQYF
>TRBV10-3|TRBJ2-1
CATGPGTSGNNEQFF
>TRBV7-2|TRBJ2-7
CASSLEPWEQYF
>TRBV7-2|.
CASSFKQAYRYEQYF
>TRBV28|TRBJ1-5
CASSSRTHRGRLDIPASNQPQHF
>TRBV9|TRBJ2-6
CASSVDGRVSGANVLTF
>TRBV7-6|TRBJ2-3
CASSGTGGGTQYF
>TRBV12-5|TRBJ1-2
CASGLAGAREKGYTF
>TRBV5-1|TRBJ2-2
CASSLTGAAGGTGELFF
>TRBV15|TRBJ2-6
CATSRVGDVLTF
>TRBV27|TRBJ1-1
CASSLATMLAEAFF
>TRBV5-1|TRBJ2-1
CASSRLGREGSNEQFF
>TRBV19|TRBJ1-5
CAGQGGRGQPQHF
>TRBV27|TRBJ1-1
CASSSPFSMNTEAFF
>TRBV18|TRBJ2-1
CASSPPGGNEQFF
>TRBV12-2|TRBJ2-7
CASRFPEKRGYTYEQYF
>TRBV30|TRBJ2-6
CASGQGAPGANVLTF
>TRBV5-8|TRBJ2-1
CASINSGEQFF
>TRBV13|TRBJ2-1
CASSPGTSGSHEQFF
>TRBV5-1|TRBJ2-7
CASSGQGATYEQYF
>TRBV5-1|TRBJ2-2
CASSLGPRAGTGELFF
>TRBV19|TRBJ1-2
CASSPINSLYYGYTF
>TRBV7-8|TRBJ2-1
CASSGGRLARDEQFF
>TRBV25-1|TRBJ1-2
CASGQGQGGYTF
>TRBV18|TRBJ2-7
CASSPGVGSYEQYF
>TRBV19|TRBJ2-5
CATGDGGETQYF
>TRBV5-6|TRBJ2-7
CASSFKGDYEQYF
>TRBV27|TRBJ2-5
CASSLVGARETQYF
>TRBV28|TRBJ2-1
CASSLGTSGNNEQFF
>TRBV6-6|TRBJ1-2
CASSYSYGYTF
>TRBV6-1|TRBJ2-1
CAGGRRQFF
>TRBV2|TRBJ2-3
CASSETGLASDTQYF
>TRBV2|TRBJ2-1
CASSRNEQFF
>TRBV11-2|TRBJ2-3
CASSLVFRPGSTDTQYF
>TRBV7-2|TRBJ2-7
CASSRRGQGEKSEQYF
>TRBV7-8|.
CASSSVRGQGTYEQYF
>TRBV28|TRBJ2-2
CASSLLNTGELFF
>TRBV6-5|TRBJ2-1
CASSYTDKANEQFF
>TRBV2|TRBJ1-5
CASGRDRGNQPQHF